A selection of T cell receptor beta chains follows, all from one sample in a study of Ad26.COV2.S vaccination and SARS-CoV-2 variants. The method was immunoSEQ multiplex PCR; TCRdb's version includes in-frame clones alone and lacks a portion of them. The sample has about 470,000 clones; roughly 87% are singletons. Sequencing used peripheral blood, obtained in a trial of Ad26.COV2.S vaccine versus placebo. The receptors shown here come from a person between 18 and 65 years old who received the Ad26.COV2.S COVID-19 vaccine or a placebo. CDR3s include the opening cysteine and the closing phenylalanine or tryptophan. Each record gives: clone size, J gene, V gene, D gene, CDR3 protein, CDR3 DNA. A D gene is named only where the DNA matches it firmly. Not all rows give a size; the values are once, few, many and, for expanded clones, a class.

once	TRBJ2-7	TRBV4-1	TRBD2	CASSQAGLAGGPNEQYF	TGCGCCAGCAGCCAAGCGGGACTAGCGGGAGGGCCTAACGAGCAGTACTTC
-	TRBJ2-2	TRBV30	-	CAWIVSNTGELFF	TGTGCCTGGATTGTCAGCAACACCGGGGAGCTGTTTTTT
-	TRBJ2-7	TRBV4-1	-	CASSQDDPNEQYF	TGCGCCAGCAGCCAAGATGACCCAAACGAGCAGTACTTC
-	TRBJ1-4	TRBV4-2	-	CASSQVGGNGEKLFF	TGTGCCAGCAGCCAAGTGGGGGGGAATGGTGAAAAACTGTTTTTT
-	TRBJ2-7	TRBV29-1	-	CSVGSDEQYF	TGCAGCGTTGGCAGCGACGAGCAGTACTTC
-	TRBJ2-1	TRBV28	-	CASSSRPGPAYNEQFF	TGTGCCAGCAGTTCCCGACCGGGGCCCGCCTACAATGAGCAGTTCTTC
once	TRBJ2-7	TRBV19	TRBD2	CASRLAGGESYEQYF	TGTGCCAGTAGGCTAGCGGGAGGGGAGTCCTACGAGCAGTACTTC
-	TRBJ2-5	TRBV11-3	TRBD1	CASSFGQGHETQYF	TGTGCCAGCAGCTTTGGACAGGGGCACGAGACCCAGTACTTC
-	TRBJ1-5	TRBV5-6	-	CASSLLNQPQHF	TGTGCCAGCAGCTTACTTAATCAGCCCCAGCATTTT
once	TRBJ2-1	TRBV28	TRBD1	CASSLGGGQGINEQFF	TGTGCCAGCAGTTTAGGGGGCGGACAGGGGATAAATGAGCAGTTCTTC
-	TRBJ2-3	TRBV7-2	-	CASSLVGGVDTQYF	TGTGCCAGCAGCTTAGTCGGCGGGGTTGATACGCAGTATTTT
-	TRBJ1-3	TRBV12-3/TRBV12-4	-	CASSLSPTIYF	TGTGCCAGCAGTCTATCCCCCACCATATATTTT
-	TRBJ2-7	TRBV6-2/TRBV6-3	TRBD2	CASRPSGGPYEQYF	TGTGCCAGCAGGCCTAGCGGGGGCCCCTACGAGCAGTACTTC
-	TRBJ2-1	TRBV27	-	CASSFEGTEQFF	TGTGCCAGCAGTTTCGAGGGGACTGAGCAGTTCTTC
-	TRBJ2-5	TRBV7-9	TRBD2	CASSPTSGEETQYF	TGTGCCAGCAGCCCGACTAGCGGCGAAGAGACCCAGTACTTC
-	TRBJ2-7	TRBV7-9	-	CASNPDDSYEQYF	TGTGCCAGCAACCCGGACGACTCCTACGAGCAGTACTTC
-	TRBJ1-5	TRBV6-4	-	CASRAQAYQPQHF	TGTGCCAGCAGGGCACAGGCTTATCAGCCCCAGCATTTT
-	TRBJ2-7	TRBV19	TRBD2	CASSMELAGGPDYEQYF	TGTGCCAGTAGTATGGAGTTGGCGGGAGGGCCAGACTACGAGCAGTACTTC
-	TRBJ2-7	TRBV28	-	CASSSPGTGYEQYF	TGTGCCAGCAGTTCACCCGGGACTGGCTACGAGCAGTACTTC
-	TRBJ2-7	TRBV27	TRBD2	CASSYESGRFHEQYF	TGTGCCAGCAGTTATGAAAGCGGGAGGTTCCACGAGCAGTACTTC
-	TRBJ1-6	TRBV3-1/TRBV3-2	-	CASSHLQGNNSPLHF	TGTGCCAGCAGCCACCTACAGGGAAACAATTCACCCCTCCACTTT
-	TRBJ2-7	TRBV11-2	-	CASSTGTTYEQYF	TGTGCCAGCAGCACCGGGACAACCTACGAGCAGTACTTC
-	TRBJ2-7	TRBV27	-	CASSLSDSRTQQYF	TGTGCCAGCAGTTTATCGGACAGCCGTACGCAGCAGTACTTC
few	TRBJ2-7	TRBV2	-	CASSEALQGYEQYF	TGTGCCAGCAGTGAAGCGCTCCAGGGTTACGAGCAGTACTTC
-	TRBJ2-2	TRBV13	TRBD1	CASSSGTGMYTGELFF	TGTGCCAGCAGCTCAGGGACAGGGATGTACACCGGGGAGCTGTTTTTT
-	TRBJ2-1	TRBV3-1/TRBV3-2	-	CASSQVRDNEQFF	TGTGCCAGCAGCCAGGTCCGGGATAATGAGCAGTTCTTC
once	TRBJ2-1	TRBV15	TRBD2	CATSRDGRGFNEQFF	TGTGCCACCAGCAGAGATGGGAGGGGCTTCAATGAGCAGTTCTTC
-	TRBJ2-3	TRBV28	TRBD2	CASSLWGLAGEGTDTQYF	TGTGCCAGCAGTTTATGGGGGTTAGCGGGAGAGGGCACAGATACGCAGTATTTT
-	TRBJ1-5	TRBV30	-	CAWRAGRNQPQHF	TGTGCCTGGAGGGCAGGGCGAAATCAGCCCCAGCATTTT
-	TRBJ1-4	TRBV9	-	CASSVYREGTNEKLFF	TGTGCCAGCAGCGTCTACAGGGAGGGAACTAATGAAAAACTGTTTTTT
-	TRBJ2-7	TRBV5-1	-	CASSFTAGSYEQYF	TGCGCCAGCAGCTTTACGGCAGGTTCCTACGAGCAGTACTTT
-	TRBJ2-5	TRBV11-2	-	CASSHPLLGGGETQYF	TGTGCCAGCAGCCACCCACTACTAGGAGGGGGAGAGACCCAGTACTTC
-	TRBJ2-1	TRBV7-7	-	CASSLSPNNEQFF	TGTGCCAGCAGCTTATCCCCGAACAATGAGCAGTTCTTC
-	TRBJ2-3	TRBV5-1	-	CASSPASVGDTQYF	TGCGCCAGCAGCCCTGCTTCTGTAGGGGATACGCAGTATTTT
-	TRBJ1-1	TRBV11-3	-	CASSLGARVSVNTEAFF	TGTGCCAGCAGCTTAGGGGCCAGGGTGTCGGTGAACACTGAAGCTTTCTTT
-	TRBJ1-1	TRBV28	-	CASNEIAPSSAFF	TGTGCCAGCAACGAGATAGCCCCTTCCTCCGCTTTCTTT
-	TRBJ1-3	TRBV7-9	TRBD1	CASSSRGPGNTIYF	TGTGCCAGCAGTTCTAGGGGGCCTGGAAACACCATATATTTT
-	TRBJ2-7	TRBV7-9	-	CASSPPRSSSYEQYF	TGTGCCAGCAGCCCACCCCGGTCAAGCTCCTACGAGCAGTACTTC
once	TRBJ1-5	TRBV6-5	TRBD1	CASSNRGRDQPQHF	TGTGCCAGCAGTAACAGGGGTAGGGATCAGCCCCAGCATTTT
-	TRBJ1-4	TRBV19	-	CATSGKPPGEKLFF	TGTGCCACCTCCGGCAAACCGCCTGGTGAAAAACTGTTTTTT
-	TRBJ2-1	TRBV19	-	CASSTSSARGYNEQFF	TGTGCCAGTAGTACCTCTAGCGCTCGGGGATACAATGAGCAGTTCTTC
few	TRBJ2-7	TRBV5-6	-	CASSSRLRYEQYF	TGTGCCAGCAGCTCCAGGTTACGCTACGAGCAGTACTTC
-	TRBJ1-1	TRBV9	-	CASSVAPNTEAFF	TGTGCCAGCAGCGTAGCACCCAACACTGAAGCTTTCTTT
-	TRBJ2-7	TRBV12-3/TRBV12-4	TRBD1	CASSDTGGNEQYF	TGTGCCAGCAGCGATACAGGGGGCAACGAGCAGTACTTC
-	TRBJ1-1	TRBV19	-	CASSLPRQGSTEAFF	TGTGCCAGTAGTCTACCGCGCCAGGGTTCAACTGAAGCTTTCTTT
-	TRBJ1-5	TRBV5-5	-	CASSLAEGSQPQHF	TGTGCCAGCAGCTTGGCCGAGGGATCTCAGCCCCAGCATTTT
-	TRBJ2-1	TRBV10-3	TRBD1	CAISGGDRDPNEQFF	TGTGCCATCAGTGGGGGAGACAGGGATCCCAATGAGCAGTTCTTC
-	TRBJ2-1	TRBV5-6	-	CASSFGVIEQFF	TGTGCCAGCAGCTTCGGCGTTATTGAGCAGTTCTTC
-	TRBJ2-3	TRBV7-9	-	CASSSTSDTQYF	TGTGCCAGCAGCTCCACCTCAGATACGCAGTATTTT
-	TRBJ2-1	TRBV10-3	TRBD2	CAIRGTSDPNEQFF	TGTGCCATCAGAGGGACTAGCGATCCCAATGAGCAGTTCTTC
-	TRBJ2-1	TRBV27	-	CASSLSRTNNNEQFF	TGTGCCAGCAGTTTATCGCGGACTAACAACAATGAGCAGTTCTTC
-	TRBJ2-7	TRBV28	TRBD1	CASSSTGASSYEQYF	TGTGCCAGCAGCTCCACAGGGGCAAGCTCCTACGAGCAGTACTTC
-	TRBJ2-3	TRBV27	-	CASSGGTDTQYF	TGTGCCAGCAGTGGCGGCACAGATACGCAGTATTTT
-	TRBJ2-1	TRBV15	-	CATSRDRSSSYNEQFF	TGTGCCACCAGCAGAGATAGGTCAAGCTCCTACAATGAGCAGTTCTTC